This T cell receptor beta chain was sequenced in a study of identical twins (dated by TCRdb to 2016 to 2017). Regarding the research as a whole: The study deep-sequenced TCR alpha and beta repertoires from monozygotic twins, unrelated adults of various ages and cord blood to test whether fetal clonotypes persist. Replicate twin experiments were performed at different times using different library preparation protocols to rule out contamination.

The method was 5' RACE. Sequenced on an Illumina HiSeq 2000. A universal primer binding site was added through template switching, and the final cDNA carried a unique molecular identifier so that TCR cDNA molecules could be counted accurately. Specific primers in the conserved constant-segment region were used to synthesize first-strand cDNA for TCR alpha and beta chains. To control for contamination, every cDNA library carried two barcodes: a SMART-Mk sample barcode plus Illumina barcodes. TruSeq adapter sequences and Illumina sample barcodes were added in two successive PCR steps. TCR alpha and beta cDNA libraries were sequenced on the Illumina HiSeq platform with custom primers. The paper's processing steps were these. MiGEC was used to process raw reads and extract unique molecular identifiers, and MiXCR was used to find CDR3 positions. For each individual, recombination models were inferred using an EM algorithm with the repgenHMM and IGoR tools. The analysis of shared clonotypes was done with the tcR package in R, with sharing normalized by the product of cloneset sizes. To study raw recombination free of thymic and clonal selection effects, out-of-frame nonproductive sequences were analyzed. TCRdb ran its own pipeline on the public reads, namely fastp trimming at Q25 and MiXCR clone calling, and kept in-frame beta chains. Every CDR3 protein is listed once, alongside the most common genes and DNA of its rows. The V and J calls and clone size come from TCRdb's table, not from the authors' own analysis. In this sample the table shows approximately 490,000 distinct CDR3 sequences, about 20% of which occur a single time. The ten largest clones take up 0.48% of the sample.

This clonotype has just a few counts. The target of this receptor is not known. The record has no base qualities; no much larger clone is one base away. Every donor was a healthy Caucasian. Three pairs of female monozygotic twins, all aged about 18 to 30 years, made up the twin cohort. CD4+ and CD8+ T cell populations were isolated with positive isolation kits from Invitrogen. The full study reports these points: In monozygotic twins, recombination models systematically underestimated out-of-frame TCR alpha sharing, but the models matched the sharing seen between unrelated individuals. Abundant cord blood beta clonotypes carried fewer insertions; young adult naive repertoires showed a weaker similar trend, while memory repertoires showed none. Out-of-frame TCR alpha sequences shared between twins showed an excess of low generation-probability sequences compared with coincidental sharing between unrelated individuals. Invariant T cells such as MAIT and iNKT could partly confound zero-insertion analyses, although diverse VJ usage argued against such confounding for most clonotypes. Conclusions relied on cross-sectional statistical analysis, since the same donors could not be followed over many years. Excess twin sharing in beta out-of-frame sequences was weaker because fewer shared sequences lowered the signal-to-noise ratio.

This sample also appeared in a second study, on yellow fever vaccine responses in identical twins. The second investigation adds: According to the authors, the vaccine-induced T cell response in identical twins seemed to be partly convergent and partly specific to each individual. Focusing on identical twins, the study followed the T cell clones that responded to the vaccine, and did so with precision.

What was sequenced was CD4+ T cells sorted from blood. This TCR came from a woman younger than 35 in good health.

DNA sequence: TGTGCCAGCAGTCCCCGGGCAGGGAATCAGCCCCAGCATTTT. Its coded protein is CASSPRAGNQPQHF. The sequence joins TRBV28 to TRBJ1-5; a tentative D match to TRBD1 spans 5 bases. The V and J ends are trimmed by 5 bases and 4 bases, leaving 12 bases between them. The CDR3 numbers 14 residues from cysteine through phenylalanine. CDR3 DNA only is kept here, 42 bases in frame from base 1. The germline V gene supplies CDR1 MDHEN and CDR2 SYDVKM.